The 20 T cell receptor beta chains in this list originate from one sample, sequenced in a study of PD-1 blockade in mismatch repair-deficient tumors (TCRdb year 2017). The library was built by means of the immunoSEQ multiplex PCR assay. Entries here come from immuneACCESS through TCRdb and include only in-frame sequences with V and J called. Some clones fail to appear in such tables; in the studies checked, an unresolved V gene covers under half of the shortfall, and the cause of the remainder is unknown. Within this sample are 120,000 or so clones, with approximately 86% of them counted one time only. Around an eighth of the sample rests with the top ten. The source material was peripheral blood, sampled 44 weeks after starting pembrolizumab. The receptors shown here come from an adult with mismatch repair-deficient cancer.

Only one count was recorded for this clone. The chain's CDR3 is CASSDIGRGTLAGSNEQFF. In DNA, the CDR3 is TGTGCCAGCTCGGATATTGGCAGGGGGACACTAGCGGGCTCCAATGAGCAGTTCTTC. The rearrangement uses TRBV7-9 and TRBJ2-1; 9 positions match TRBD2. Germline values: CDR1 SEHNR, CDR2 FQNEAQ (reference sequence). The CDR3 loop spans 19 amino acids. Trimming at V came to 8 bases and at J to 6 bases, leaving 23 bases not matched to a gene.

The V and J genes are TRBV6-6 and TRBJ2-6; D unresolved. The CDR3 runs 15 residues. V dropped 7 bases and J dropped 1 base, with 11 bases sitting between them. Germline CDR1 reads MNHNY; CDR2 reads SVGAGI (reference sequence). The CDR3: CASTSWQSGANVLTF. As DNA, the CDR3 is TGTGCCAGCACTTCGTGGCAGTCTGGGGCCAACGTCCTGACTTTC.

The chain has TRBV4-2 and TRBJ2-4; D gene ambiguous. Germline V CDR1 and CDR2: LGHNA, YNFKEQ. The germline V and J ends were trimmed by 0 bases and 10 bases, with 10 bases remaining between them. This CDR3 region has 13 residues. The CDR3 region has the DNA TGTGCCAGCAGCCAAGATAGGACGGGTATTCAGTACTTC. It specifies CASSQDRTGIQYF.

This clone occurred a few times. CDR3 nucleotide sequence: TGTGCCAGCAGTTTAGCTGGGGAAAACATTCAGTACTTC. This encodes CASSLAGENIQYF. The chain combines TRBV27 with TRBJ2-4; no firm D call. V gave up 2 bases and J gave up 5 bases, with 7 bases separating them. The CDR3 runs to 13 residues. Germline V gene lookup returns CDR1 MNHEY and CDR2 SMNVEV (reference sequence).

The chain combines TRBV9 with TRBJ2-2; D may be TRBD2 (6 bases). The V end lost 0 bases, the J end lost 5 bases, and 8 bases lay between the germline ends. This CDR3 has 14 amino acids. Germline CDR1 SGDLS, CDR2 YYNGEE. In DNA form, the CDR3 reads TGTGCCAGCAGCGTAGGCGGGGTAACCGGGGAGCTGTTTTTT. Protein: CASSVGGVTGELFF.

This chain joins TRBV4-3 and TRBJ2-7, with TRBD2 as a possible D gene (5 bases). Germline CDR1 and CDR2: LGHNA and YSLEER. This CDR3 is 11 amino acids long. In DNA form, the CDR3 reads TGCGCTCCGCCGGGGTCCTACGAGCAGTACTTC. This codes for CAPPGSYEQYF.

The rearrangement joins TRBV4-1 to TRBJ2-2; perhaps TRBD2 as D (6 bases). Trimming removed 1 base from V and 6 bases from J, with 15 bases in between. Germline assignment: CDR1 MGHRA and CDR2 YSYEKL. There are 16 residues in the CDR3. The CDR3 DNA is TGCGCCAGCAGCCAAGCGTTTCTCAAGCGGGCCGGGGAGCTGTTTTTT. Protein product: CASSQAFLKRAGELFF.

The chain joins TRBV14 to TRBJ2-7; weak D call: TRBD1 (6 bases). This CDR3 comprises 22 residues. The germline V gene encodes CDR1 SGHDN and CDR2 FVKESK. The V end was cut by 0 bases, the J end by 2 bases, with 32 bases between. The CDR3 loop is CASSQDPARHFGRQDSTYEQYF. As DNA, the CDR3 is TGTGCCAGCAGCCAAGATCCGGCAAGGCACTTCGGGCGACAGGACTCCACCTACGAGCAGTACTTC.

The CDR3 DNA is TGTGCCAGCAGCTCTAGCGGGAGAAGCTACGAGCAGTACTTC. Translated, it gives CASSSSGRSYEQYF. V is TRBV7-8 and J is TRBJ2-7; 10 nucleotides line up with TRBD2. V lost 4 bases, J lost 3 bases, and 3 bases stayed unmatched. The CDR3 loop spans 14 amino acids. Germline V gene lookup returns CDR1 SGHVS and CDR2 FQNEAQ.

The V and J genes are TRBV9 and TRBJ2-5; TRBD1 is a possible D gene (6 bases). The CDR3 is 13 amino acids. V lost 4 bases, J lost 5 bases, and 12 bases lay in between. Germline V gene lookup returns CDR1 SGDLS and CDR2 YYNGEE. This CDR3 reads CASSKDSGETQYF. DNA for the CDR3: TGTGCCAGCAGCAAGGACAGTGGGGAGACCCAGTACTTC.

The chain couples TRBV7-3 to TRBJ2-5; D is possibly TRBD1 or TRBD2 (6 bases each). The ends were cut back, 6 bases at V and 1 base at J, with 9 bases in the middle. Germline CDR1 and CDR2: SGHTA and FQGTGA. CDR3 size: 13 residues. The DNA for the CDR3 is TGTGCCAGCAGTAGGGGGGCCCAAGAGACCCAGTACTTC. Protein: CASSRGAQETQYF.

The V gene is TRBV4-3, the J gene TRBJ1-1; D gene unclear. With 4 bases removed from V and 11 bases from J, the gap between germline ends came to 20 bases. Germline V gives CDR1 LGHNA, CDR2 YSLEER. The CDR3 covers 14 residues. This CDR3 is CASSPSAGNNFAFF. In nucleotides, the CDR3 is TGCGCCAGCAGCCCAAGTGCAGGAAATAACTTTGCTTTCTTT.

The V gene is TRBV9, the J gene TRBJ2-1; TRBD2 matches 9 bases. This CDR3 has 15 amino acids. With 9 bases clipped from V and 8 bases from J, the junction kept 15 bases outside the gene matches. Germline CDR1 SGDLS, CDR2 YYNGEE. The CDR3 loop reads CATGTTAGTSHEQFF. CDR3 DNA sequence: TGTGCCACTGGAACTACGGCCGGGACTAGCCATGAGCAGTTCTTC.

The rearrangement joins TRBV9 to TRBJ2-1; 14 bases align to TRBD2. CDR1 SGDLS and CDR2 YYNGEE come from the germline V gene. The CDR3 is 17 residues long. V lost 0 bases, J lost 7 bases, and 6 bases stayed unmatched. In DNA form, the CDR3 reads TGTGCCAGCAGCGTAGCGGGACTAGCGGGAGTGGGGAATGAGCAGTTCTTC. Translating gives CASSVAGLAGVGNEQFF.

J is TRBJ2-2 and V is TRBV5-1; possible D gene TRBD1, 6 bases. V was clipped by 4 bases and J by 7 bases, with 8 bases between them. Germline loops: CDR1 SGHRS, CDR2 YFSETQ. This CDR3 contains 12 residues. CDR3 protein: CASSLQGGELFF. Here the CDR3 DNA reads TGCGCCAGCAGCCTACAGGGCGGGGAGCTGTTTTTT. Full variable domain (outside the CDR3, taken from reference TRBV5-1 and TRBJ2-2): KAGVTQTPRYLIKTRGQQVTLSCSPISGHRSVSWYQQTPGQGLQFLFEYFSETQRNKGNFPGRFSGRQFSNSRSEMNVSTLELGDSALYLCASSLQGGELFFGEGSRLTVL.

This clone showed up just a few times. The V and J genes are TRBV5-4 and TRBJ2-1, with TRBD1 matching 9 bases. This CDR3 contains 16 residues. V gave up 1 base and J gave up 10 bases; unmatched junction bases: 12. Germline CDR1 SGHNT, CDR2 YYREEE (reference sequence). CDR3 DNA sequence: TGTGCCAGCAGCTTGTGGACAGGGGTGCTAGCTGAGGAGCAGTTCTTC. Protein: CASSLWTGVLAEEQFF.

Only one count was recorded for this clone. The genes are TRBV6-1 and TRBJ2-7, with D uncertain. Trimming removed 5 bases at V and 5 bases at J, with 13 bases between. The CDR3 spans 13 residues. Germline lookup yields CDR1 MNHNS and CDR2 SASEGT. The CDR3 DNA reads TGTGCCAGCAGTCGACGGGTGTCCCACGAGCAGTACTTC. It encodes CASSRRVSHEQYF.

V is TRBV7-9 and J is TRBJ2-7; TRBD1 agrees at 8 bases. This CDR3 comprises 13 residues. The V and J ends lost 1 base and 4 bases, in that order; junction bases with no gene match: 0. Germline V gene sequence: CDR1 SEHNR, CDR2 FQNEAQ (reference sequence). The CDR3 protein is CASSLDRGYEQYF. The DNA for the CDR3 is TGTGCCAGCAGCTTAGACAGGGGGTACGAGCAGTACTTC.

The rearrangement links TRBV2 to TRBJ2-7; 8 bases agree with TRBD2. With 5 bases clipped from V and 4 bases from J, the junction kept 10 bases outside the gene matches. Per the germline V gene, CDR1 is SNHLY and CDR2 is FYNNEI. CDR3 length equals 15 residues. The DNA of the CDR3 is TGTGCCAGCAGTAAATTAGCGGGATGGACTTACGAGCAGTACTTC. Protein product: CASSKLAGWTYEQYF.

This chain uses TRBV4-3 with TRBJ2-3; D is perhaps TRBD1 (5 bases). CDR1 is LGHNA, CDR2 YSLEER, per germline. Between the trimmed V and J ends, which lost 4 bases and 3 bases, there was a span of 17 bases. The CDR3 runs 16 residues. CDR3 region: CASSRSLLKGTDTQYF. CDR3 bases: TGCGCCAGCAGCCGGTCTCTTTTGAAGGGGACAGATACGCAGTATTTT.